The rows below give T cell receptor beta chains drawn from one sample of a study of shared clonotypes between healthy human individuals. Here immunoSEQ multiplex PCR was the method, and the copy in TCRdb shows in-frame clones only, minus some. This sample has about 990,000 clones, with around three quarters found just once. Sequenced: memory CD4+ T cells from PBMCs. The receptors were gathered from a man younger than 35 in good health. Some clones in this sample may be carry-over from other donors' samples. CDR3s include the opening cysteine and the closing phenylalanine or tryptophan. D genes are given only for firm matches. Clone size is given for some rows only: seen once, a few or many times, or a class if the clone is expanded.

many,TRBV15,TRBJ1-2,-,TGTGCCACCAGGTCGGCCCAAAATGAAAACTATGGCTACACCTTC,CATRSAQNENYGYTF
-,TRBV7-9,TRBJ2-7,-,TGTGCCAGCAGCTTGACCATGGGCCCCTACGAGCAGTACTTC,CASSLTMGPYEQYF
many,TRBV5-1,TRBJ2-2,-,TGCGCCAGCAGCTCCGGGACTTTTTTCACCGGGGAGCTGTTTTTT,CASSSGTFFTGELFF
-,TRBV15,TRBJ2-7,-,TGTGCCACCAGCAGGGGACTGTCTGGCGAGCAGTACTTC,CATSRGLSGEQYF
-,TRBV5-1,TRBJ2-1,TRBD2,TGCGCCAGCAGCTTGGCGACTAGCGGGAGCATTGATGAGCAGTTCTTC,CASSLATSGSIDEQFF
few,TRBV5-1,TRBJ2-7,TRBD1,TGCGCCAGCAGTGGCTACGGACAGGGTGGGACGATGAGGTACTTC,CASSGYGQGGTMRYF
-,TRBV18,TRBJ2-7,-,TGTGCCAGCTCACCAATTTCGGACCAAAGAGACGAGCAGTACTTC,CASSPISDQRDEQYF
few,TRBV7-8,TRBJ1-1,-,TGTGCCAGCAGCGGACAGCTGAACACTGAAGCTTTCTTT,CASSGQLNTEAFF
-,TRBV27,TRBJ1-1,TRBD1,TGTGCCAGCAGACCGGGACAGGCACCCACTGAAGCTTTCTTT,CASRPGQAPTEAFF
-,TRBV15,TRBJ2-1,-,TGTGCCACCAGCAGAGAGGTGAGGAATGAGCAGTTCTTC,CATSREVRNEQFF
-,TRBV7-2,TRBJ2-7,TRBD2,TGTGCCAGCAGCTTAACGGCGGGAGGGCCCACCAACTACGAGCAGTACTTC,CASSLTAGGPTNYEQYF
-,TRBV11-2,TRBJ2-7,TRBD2,TGTGCCAGCAGCGTACTAGCGGGATTCGCTATGAACGAGCAGTACTTC,CASSVLAGFAMNEQYF
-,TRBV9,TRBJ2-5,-,TGTGCCAGCAGCGTAGCAGGGGCCCTGGGAGAGACCCAGTACTTC,CASSVAGALGETQYF
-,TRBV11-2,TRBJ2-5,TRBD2,TGTGCCAGCAGCGTGCGGGAGCTCCAAGAGACCCAGTACTTC,CASSVRELQETQYF
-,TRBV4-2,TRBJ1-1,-,TGTGCCAGCAGAGGGGGGAAAGGAGAAGCTTTCTTT,CASRGGKGEAFF
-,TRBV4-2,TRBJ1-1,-,TGTGCCAGCAGCTCGGAGAACACTGAAGCTTTCTTT,CASSSENTEAFF
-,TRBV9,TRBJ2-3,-,TGTGCCAGCAGCGTAGGCCCAGTAGAGCTAGATACGCAGTATTTT,CASSVGPVELDTQYF
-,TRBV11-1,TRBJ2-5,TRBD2,TGTGCCAGCAGCTTAGTGGGTAGGACTAGGGAGGAGACCCAGTACTTC,CASSLVGRTREETQYF
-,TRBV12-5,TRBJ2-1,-,TGTGCTAGTGGTTCCGGATGGAATGAGCAGTTCTTC,CASGSGWNEQFF
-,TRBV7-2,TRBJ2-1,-,TGTGCCAGCAGCTCCCGAAGCTTGCCCGGGCTGTACAATGAGCAGTTCTTC,CASSSRSLPGLYNEQFF